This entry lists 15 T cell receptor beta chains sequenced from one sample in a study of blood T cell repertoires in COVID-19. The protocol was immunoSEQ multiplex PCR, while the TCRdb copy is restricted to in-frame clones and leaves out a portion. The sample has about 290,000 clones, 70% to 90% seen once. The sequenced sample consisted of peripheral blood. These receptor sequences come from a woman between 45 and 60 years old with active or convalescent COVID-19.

Here the CDR3 reads CASSDPDRDYQPQHF. The CDR3 nucleotides read TGCGCCAGCAGCGACCCGGACAGGGACTATCAGCCCCAGCATTTT. This chain connects TRBV5-1 to TRBJ1-5; 8 bases fit TRBD1. CDR3 size: 15 residues. The V segment lost 4 bases and the J segment 5 bases; nucleotides outside the gene matches: 8. Germline CDR1 and CDR2: SGHRS and YFSETQ.

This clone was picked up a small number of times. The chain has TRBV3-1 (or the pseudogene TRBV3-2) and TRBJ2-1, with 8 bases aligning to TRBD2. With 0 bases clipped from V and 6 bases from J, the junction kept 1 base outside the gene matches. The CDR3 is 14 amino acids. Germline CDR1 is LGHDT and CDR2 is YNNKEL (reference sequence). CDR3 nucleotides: TGTGCCAGCAGCCAAGAACTAGCGGCCAATGAGCAGTTCTTC. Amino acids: CASSQELAANEQFF.

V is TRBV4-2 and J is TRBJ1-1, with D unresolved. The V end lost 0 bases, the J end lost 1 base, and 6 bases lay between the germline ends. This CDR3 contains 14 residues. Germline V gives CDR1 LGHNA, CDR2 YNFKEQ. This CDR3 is CASSQEGRNTEAFF. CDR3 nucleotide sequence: TGTGCCAGCAGCCAAGAGGGCCGGAACACTGAAGCTTTCTTT.

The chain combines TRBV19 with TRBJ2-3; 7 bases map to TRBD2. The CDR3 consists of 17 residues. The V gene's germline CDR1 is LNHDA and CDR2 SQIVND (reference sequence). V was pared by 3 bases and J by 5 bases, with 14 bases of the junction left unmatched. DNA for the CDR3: TGTGCCAGTAGTATCCGTCTCCTCGCGGGAGTACAAGATACGCAGTATTTT. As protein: CASSIRLLAGVQDTQYF.

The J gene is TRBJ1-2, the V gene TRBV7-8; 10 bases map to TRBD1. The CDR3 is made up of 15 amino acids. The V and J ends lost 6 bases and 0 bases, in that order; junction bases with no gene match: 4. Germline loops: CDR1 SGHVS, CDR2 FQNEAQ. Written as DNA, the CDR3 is TGTGCCAGCAGACCGGACAGGGGGTCTAACTATGGCTACACCTTC. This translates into CASRPDRGSNYGYTF.

CDR3 residues: CASVGSSGNTIYF. DNA of the CDR3: TGTGCCAGCGTTGGCAGCTCTGGAAACACCATATATTTT. V gene TRBV6-5 combines with J gene TRBJ1-3; unclear D gene. The V end lost 8 bases, the J end lost 0 bases, and 8 bases lay between the germline ends. The germline V gene encodes CDR1 MNHEY and CDR2 SVGAGI. This CDR3 contains 13 residues.

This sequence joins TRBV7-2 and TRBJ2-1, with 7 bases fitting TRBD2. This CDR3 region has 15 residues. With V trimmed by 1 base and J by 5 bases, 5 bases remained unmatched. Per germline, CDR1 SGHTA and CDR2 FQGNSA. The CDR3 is CASSLGSSGNNEQFF. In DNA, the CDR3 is TGTGCCAGCAGCTTAGGTTCTAGCGGAAACAATGAGCAGTTCTTC.

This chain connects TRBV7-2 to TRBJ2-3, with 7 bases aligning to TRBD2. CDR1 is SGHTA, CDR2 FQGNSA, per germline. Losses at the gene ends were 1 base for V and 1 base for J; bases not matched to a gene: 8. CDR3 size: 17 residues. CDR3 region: CASSLDRGSRGTDTQYF. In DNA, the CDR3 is TGTGCCAGCAGCTTAGACCGCGGGAGTAGGGGCACAGATACGCAGTATTTT.

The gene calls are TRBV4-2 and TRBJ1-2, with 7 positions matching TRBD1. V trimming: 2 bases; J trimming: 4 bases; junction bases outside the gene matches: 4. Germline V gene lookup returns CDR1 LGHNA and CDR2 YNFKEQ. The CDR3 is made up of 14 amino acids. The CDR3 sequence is CASSQPGTVYGYTF. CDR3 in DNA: TGTGCCAGCAGCCAACCTGGGACAGTCTATGGCTACACCTTC.

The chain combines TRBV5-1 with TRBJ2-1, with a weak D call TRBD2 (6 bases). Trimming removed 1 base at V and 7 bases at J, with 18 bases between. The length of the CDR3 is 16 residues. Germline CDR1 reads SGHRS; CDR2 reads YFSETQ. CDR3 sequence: CASSLSAGSSLNEQFF. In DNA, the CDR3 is TGCGCCAGCAGCTTGTCTGCCGGGAGCTCGTTAAATGAGCAGTTCTTC.

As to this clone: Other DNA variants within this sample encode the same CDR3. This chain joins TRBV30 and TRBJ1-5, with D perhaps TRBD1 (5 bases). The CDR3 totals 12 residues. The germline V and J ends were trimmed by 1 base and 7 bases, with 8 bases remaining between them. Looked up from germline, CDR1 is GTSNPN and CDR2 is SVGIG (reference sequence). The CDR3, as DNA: TGTGCCTGGAGTGGGCGGGGGCAGCCCCAGCATTTT. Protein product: CAWSGRGQPQHF.

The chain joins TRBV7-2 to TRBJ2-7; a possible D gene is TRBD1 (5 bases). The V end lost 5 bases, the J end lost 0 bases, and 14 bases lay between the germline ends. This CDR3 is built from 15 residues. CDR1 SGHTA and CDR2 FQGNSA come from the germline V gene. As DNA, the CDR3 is TGTGCCAGCAGCCAACGGGCAGGGCCCTCCTACGAGCAGTACTTC. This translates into CASSQRAGPSYEQYF.

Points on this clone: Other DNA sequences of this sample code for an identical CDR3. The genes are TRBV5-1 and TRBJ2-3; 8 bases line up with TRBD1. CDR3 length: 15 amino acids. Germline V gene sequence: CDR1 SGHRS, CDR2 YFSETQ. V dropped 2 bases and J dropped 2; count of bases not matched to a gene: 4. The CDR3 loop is CASSLQDRDTDTQYF. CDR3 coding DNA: TGCGCCAGCAGCTTACAGGACAGGGACACAGATACGCAGTATTTT.

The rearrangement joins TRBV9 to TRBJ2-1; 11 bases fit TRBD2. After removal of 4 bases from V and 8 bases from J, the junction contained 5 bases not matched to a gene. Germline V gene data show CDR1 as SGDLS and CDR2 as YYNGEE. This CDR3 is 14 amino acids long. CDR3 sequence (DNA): TGTGCCAGCAGCTCGGGACTAGCGGCCGATGAGCAGTTCTTC. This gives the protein CASSSGLAADEQFF.

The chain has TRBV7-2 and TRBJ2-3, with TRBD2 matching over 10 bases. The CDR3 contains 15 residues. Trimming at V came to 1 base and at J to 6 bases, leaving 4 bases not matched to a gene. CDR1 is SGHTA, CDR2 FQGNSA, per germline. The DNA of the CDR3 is TGTGCCAGCAGCTTAGAGCCAGCGGGAGGGGATACGCAGTATTTT. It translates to CASSLEPAGGDTQYF.